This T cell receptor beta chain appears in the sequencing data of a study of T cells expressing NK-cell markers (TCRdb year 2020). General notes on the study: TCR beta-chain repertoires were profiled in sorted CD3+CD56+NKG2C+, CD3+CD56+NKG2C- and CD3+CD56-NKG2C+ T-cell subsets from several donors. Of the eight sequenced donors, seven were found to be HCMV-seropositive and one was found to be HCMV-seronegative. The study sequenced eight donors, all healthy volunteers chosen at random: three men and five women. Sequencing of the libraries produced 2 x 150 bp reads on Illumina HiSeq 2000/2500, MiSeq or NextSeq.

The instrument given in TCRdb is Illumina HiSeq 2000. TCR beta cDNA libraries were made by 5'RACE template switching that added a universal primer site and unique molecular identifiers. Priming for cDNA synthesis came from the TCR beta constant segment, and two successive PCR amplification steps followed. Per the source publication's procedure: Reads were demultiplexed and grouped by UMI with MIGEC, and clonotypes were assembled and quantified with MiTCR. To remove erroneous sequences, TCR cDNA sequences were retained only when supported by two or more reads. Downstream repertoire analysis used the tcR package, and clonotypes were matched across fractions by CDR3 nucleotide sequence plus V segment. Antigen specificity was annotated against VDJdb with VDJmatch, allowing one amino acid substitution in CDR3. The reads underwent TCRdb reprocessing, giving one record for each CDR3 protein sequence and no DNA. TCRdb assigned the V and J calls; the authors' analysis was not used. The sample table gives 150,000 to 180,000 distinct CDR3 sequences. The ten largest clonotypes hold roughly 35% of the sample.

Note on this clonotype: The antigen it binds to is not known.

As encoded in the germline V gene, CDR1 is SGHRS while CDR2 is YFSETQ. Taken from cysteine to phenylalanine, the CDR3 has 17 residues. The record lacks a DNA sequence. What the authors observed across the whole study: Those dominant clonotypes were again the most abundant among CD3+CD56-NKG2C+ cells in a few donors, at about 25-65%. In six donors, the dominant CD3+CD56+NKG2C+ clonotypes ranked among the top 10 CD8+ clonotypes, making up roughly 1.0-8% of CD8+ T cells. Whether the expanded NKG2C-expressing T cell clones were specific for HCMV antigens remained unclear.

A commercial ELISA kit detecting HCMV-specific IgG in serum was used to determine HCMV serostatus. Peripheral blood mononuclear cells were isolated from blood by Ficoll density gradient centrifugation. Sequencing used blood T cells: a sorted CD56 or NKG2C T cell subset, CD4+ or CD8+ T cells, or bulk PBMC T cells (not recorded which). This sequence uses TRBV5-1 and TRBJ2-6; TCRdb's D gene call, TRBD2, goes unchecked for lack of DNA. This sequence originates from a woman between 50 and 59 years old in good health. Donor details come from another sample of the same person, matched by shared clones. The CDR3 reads CASSFKRDRSGANVLTF. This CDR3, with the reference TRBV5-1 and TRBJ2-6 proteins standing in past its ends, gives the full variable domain KAGVTQTPRYLIKTRGQQVTLSCSPISGHRSVSWYQQTPGQGLQFLFEYFSETQRNKGNFPGRFSGRQFSNSRSEMNVSTLELGDSALYLCASSFKRDRSGANVLTFGAGSRLTVL.